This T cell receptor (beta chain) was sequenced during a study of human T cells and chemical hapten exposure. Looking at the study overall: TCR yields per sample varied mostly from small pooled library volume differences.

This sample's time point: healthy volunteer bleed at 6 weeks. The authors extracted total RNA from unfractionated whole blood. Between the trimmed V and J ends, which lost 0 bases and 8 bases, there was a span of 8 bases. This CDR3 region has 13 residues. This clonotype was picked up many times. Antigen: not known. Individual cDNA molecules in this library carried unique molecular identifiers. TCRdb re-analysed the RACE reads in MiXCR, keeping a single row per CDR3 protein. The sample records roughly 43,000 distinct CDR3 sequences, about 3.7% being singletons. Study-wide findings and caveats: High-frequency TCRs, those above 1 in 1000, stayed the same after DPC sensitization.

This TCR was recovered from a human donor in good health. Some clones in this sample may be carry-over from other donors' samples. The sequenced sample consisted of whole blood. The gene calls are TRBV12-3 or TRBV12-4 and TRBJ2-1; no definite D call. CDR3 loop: CASSLAAGYEQFF. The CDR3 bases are TGTGCCAGCAGTTTAGCCGCCGGCTATGAGCAGTTCTTC.